The sequence of this T cell receptor (beta chain) was determined in a study of blood T cell repertoires in COVID-19. Study context: Some COVID-19 samples were acute and others convalescent; all came from the United States, Italy and Spain. The analysed material was cDNA or gDNA that came from T cells, B-cell-depleted T cells, or PBMCs.

The authors' processing: From reference gene primer amplification, estimates of nucleated cell counts were derived. Clones were sequenced by immunoSEQ multiplex PCR, and TCRdb holds only the in-frame ones, with some missing. V and J calls and clone size come straight from that table; D and trimming were deduced from the DNA. The repertoire includes some 320,000 clones, more than 75% of them detected once, and about 8% sits in the top ten. Germline CDR1 and CDR2: MNHNS and SASEGT. The CDR3 loop spans 16 amino acids. V was clipped by 4 bases and J by 7 bases, with 19 bases between them. Input material: peripheral blood. This rearrangement joins TRBV6-1 to TRBJ1-4; no clear D. The clonotype was recovered from a woman aged 50 to 60 who had recovered from COVID-19. The CDR3: CASSANAAGGFEKLFF. In nucleotides, the CDR3 is TGTGCCAGCAGTGCCAACGCGGCAGGAGGGTTTGAAAAACTGTTTTTT.